This T cell receptor beta chain came from a study of T cells in Graves' hyperthyroidism and ophthalmopathy. This clonotype was observed many times. Germline V gives CDR1 SGHAT, CDR2 FQNNGV. CDR3 length equals 12 residues. Trimming removed 3 bases from V and 6 bases from J, with 9 bases in between. TCR beta CDR3 region amplification was performed from RNA transcripts. Using the HTBI primer set, a first-round RT-PCR was run on the TCR CDR3. TCRdb processed the multiplex PCR reads anew with MiXCR; each CDR3 protein has one entry. The sample shows 380,000 or so distinct CDR3 sequences, approximately 20% of them seen only once.

V and J are TRBV11-2 and TRBJ2-7, with D unresolved. The sample comprised blood. The sequence came from a woman younger than 30 with Graves' hyperthyroidism. The CDR3 loop is CASSFAPSEQYF. In DNA, the CDR3 is TGTGCCAGCAGCTTCGCACCGTCCGAGCAGTACTTC. Combining the CDR3 with reference TRBV11-2 and TRBJ2-7 gives the whole variable domain EAGVAQSPRYKIIEKRQSVAFWCNPISGHATLYWYQQILGQGPKLLIQFQNNGVVDDSQLPKDRFSAERLKGVDSTLKIQPAKLEDSAVYLCASSFAPSEQYFGPGTRLTVT.